Presented here are 20 T cell receptor beta chains from one specimen sequenced in a study of blood T cell repertoires in COVID-19. TCRdb's copy holds only in-frame clones and misses some; the assay was immunoSEQ multiplex PCR. The table lists some 160,000 clones, around four fifths of them singletons, with around 6.2% in the top ten. Sequenced: PBMCs or T cells enriched from blood (not recorded which). The origin of the receptors is a woman aged 40 to 50 who had recovered from COVID-19.

V usage is TRBV19 and J usage is TRBJ1-4; 7 bases are a match to TRBD1. The V gene end was trimmed by 9 bases and the J gene end by 0 bases; junction bases not matched to a gene: 7. Germline V gene data show CDR1 as LNHDA and CDR2 as SQIVND (reference sequence). This CDR3 comprises 15 residues. The CDR3 sequence: CASRDRPATNEKLFF. CDR3 in DNA: TGTGCCAGCAGGGACAGACCTGCAACTAATGAAAAACTGTTTTTT.

The rearrangement joins TRBV30 to TRBJ2-1, with TRBD1 matching 11 bases. In germline, CDR1 is GTSNPN, CDR2 SVGIG (reference sequence). Trimming cost V 7 bases and J 3 bases; bases outside gene matches: 8. The CDR3 is 15 residues long. CDR3 nucleotides: TGTGCCTTAGCCGGGACAGGGGGTCACTACAATGAGCAGTTCTTC. This translates into CALAGTGGHYNEQFF.

This chain joins TRBV12-3 or TRBV12-4 and TRBJ1-3; no clear D. Between the trimmed V and J ends, which lost 8 bases and 0 bases, there was a span of 8 bases. CDR3 length equals 13 residues. The CDR3 region has the DNA TGTGCCAGCGCAGGTACCTCTGGAAACACCATATATTTT. This translates into CASAGTSGNTIYF.

The chain links TRBV7-2 to TRBJ2-3, with 10 positions matching TRBD2. The V gene's germline CDR1 is SGHTA and CDR2 FQGNSA. This CDR3 region has 18 residues. Losses at the gene ends were 5 bases for V and 3 bases for J; bases not matched to a gene: 14. The CDR3 sequence: CASSPRRAGGSRTDTQYF. In DNA, the CDR3 is TGTGCCAGCAGCCCTCGGCGAGCGGGGGGGAGTAGGACAGATACGCAGTATTTT.

V usage is TRBV7-6 and J usage is TRBJ2-3; 7 bases match TRBD2. V lost 5 bases to trimming and J lost 4 bases; unmatched junction nucleotides: 9. Germline loops: CDR1 SGHVS, CDR2 FNYEAQ. The CDR3 extends over 15 amino acids. CDR3: CASSHLGREPDTQYF. The DNA for the CDR3 is TGTGCCAGCAGCCATCTAGGGCGGGAGCCAGATACGCAGTATTTT.

The chain has TRBV4-1 and TRBJ2-3, with 7 bases identical to TRBD1. Germline CDR1 and CDR2: MGHRA and YSYEKL. The CDR3 is 16 residues long. Trimming took 0 bases from V and 2 from J; bases not matched to a gene: 5. CDR3 amino acids: CASSQDWDRTTDTQYF. In nucleotides, the CDR3 is TGCGCCAGCAGCCAAGACTGGGACAGAACCACAGATACGCAGTATTTT.

The chain employs TRBV11-2 and TRBJ2-1, with D possibly being TRBD1 (5 bases). Trimming stripped 4 bases from V and 6 bases from J, with 13 bases between. The length of the CDR3 is 14 residues. Per germline, CDR1 SGHAT and CDR2 FQNNGV. The CDR3 here is CASSSREGVNEQFF. The CDR3 DNA sequence: TGTGCCAGCAGCTCTAGGGAAGGGGTCAATGAGCAGTTCTTC.

J is TRBJ1-5 and V is TRBV19; 9 bases line up with TRBD1. The trim removed 4 bases at V and 3 bases at J, leaving 1 base unmatched. Germline CDR1 reads LNHDA; CDR2 reads SQIVND (reference sequence). The CDR3 runs to 14 residues. This CDR3 is CASSRQGDNQPQHF. Here the CDR3 DNA reads TGTGCCAGTAGTAGACAGGGGGACAATCAGCCCCAGCATTTT.

V gene TRBV11-2 combines with J gene TRBJ2-7, with no clear D. This CDR3 region has 14 residues. Trimming stripped 3 bases from V and 4 bases from J, with 13 bases between. Germline loops: CDR1 SGHAT, CDR2 FQNNGV. CDR3 bases: TGTGCCAGCAGCTTTAGAGGATTGGTATACGAGCAGTACTTC. Its translation: CASSFRGLVYEQYF.

The chain joins TRBV5-6 to TRBJ2-2; TRBD2 aligns across 13 bases. The trim removed 4 bases at V and 5 bases at J, leaving 5 bases unmatched. This CDR3 spans 16 amino acids. CDR1 and CDR2 from the germline V gene are SGHDT and YYEEEE. CDR3 in DNA: TGTGCCAGCAGCCCCACGGGACTAGCGGGAACCGGGGAGCTGTTTTTT. Its protein product is CASSPTGLAGTGELFF.

The J gene is TRBJ2-5, the V gene TRBV9; D is possibly TRBD1 (5 bases). Trimming pared 0 bases from V and 4 bases from J, leaving 13 bases between. The CDR3 runs to 15 residues. Germline CDR1 reads SGDLS; CDR2 reads YYNGEE. The CDR3 nucleotides read TGTGCCAGCAGCGTAGTAAAGGGGAAAGGAGAGACCCAGTACTTC. Translation: CASSVVKGKGETQYF.

This clone was counted once. The chain couples TRBV18 to TRBJ2-1, with 8 bases aligning to TRBD2. V lost 4 bases and J lost 9; bases outside the gene matches: 8. The CDR3 extends over 14 amino acids. CDR1 is KGHSH and CDR2 is LQKENI in the germline V gene. CDR3 protein: CASSQATSGAEQFF. DNA of the CDR3: TGTGCCAGCTCACAGGCCACTAGCGGCGCTGAGCAGTTCTTC.

This clone was found once. The chain carries TRBV5-5 and TRBJ1-6; a possible D gene is TRBD1 (6 bases). Trimming shortened V by 2 bases and J by 7 bases, and 16 bases separated the two germline ends. Germline values: CDR1 SGHKS, CDR2 YYEKEE (reference sequence). CDR3 length: 16 residues. As DNA, the CDR3 is TGTGCCAGCAGCTTTCTTCCAGGGGCACGGAATTCACCCCTCCACTTT. Its protein product is CASSFLPGARNSPLHF.

The chain combines TRBV12-5 with TRBJ2-1; TRBD2 matches at 7 bases. This CDR3 has 15 amino acids. CDR1 and CDR2 (germline): LGHNT, FRNRAP. V shed 11 bases and J 0 bases; nucleotides not matched to a gene: 10. The CDR3 reads CASLGGEPSYNEQFF. CDR3 DNA sequence: TGTGCTTCCCTGGGGGGGGAACCCTCCTACAATGAGCAGTTCTTC.

The V gene is TRBV27, the J gene TRBJ2-7, with D perhaps matching TRBD2 (5 bases). The CDR3 consists of 14 residues. Germline loops: CDR1 MNHEY, CDR2 SMNVEV (reference sequence). Trimming shortened V by 5 bases and J by 1 base, and 12 bases separated the two germline ends. DNA of the CDR3: TGTGCCAGCAGTCCTGCACGGGGTTCCTACGAGCAGTACTTC. Translating it yields CASSPARGSYEQYF.

J is TRBJ2-2 and V is TRBV3-1 (or the pseudogene TRBV3-2); D is possibly TRBD2 (6 bases). Trimming pared 2 bases from V and 1 base from J, leaving 11 bases between. The CDR3 spans 16 residues. Looked up from germline, CDR1 is LGHDT and CDR2 is YNNKEL (reference sequence). The CDR3 DNA reads as TGTGCCAGCAGCCAACTCAGGCGGGAGAACACCGGGGAGCTGTTTTTT. Residues: CASSQLRRENTGELFF.

The chain recombines TRBV27 with TRBJ1-5; 9 bases are a match to TRBD1. This CDR3 is 16 amino acids long. Germline CDR1 MNHEY, CDR2 SMNVEV (reference sequence). V shed 7 bases, J shed 2 bases, and the junction held 9 bases outside the gene matches. The CDR3, as DNA: TGTGCCAGCACCCCGACGGGACAGGGTGGCAATCAGCCCCAGCATTTT. Its translation: CASTPTGQGGNQPQHF.

The rearrangement joins TRBV4-1 to TRBJ2-7; a weak D match, TRBD2 (7 bases). Deletions cut 0 bases from V and 6 bases from J, with 18 bases between. Germline lookup yields CDR1 MGHRA and CDR2 YSYEKL. The CDR3 is made up of 16 amino acids. CDR3 protein: CASSQDWGRESSEQYF. The CDR3 DNA reads as TGCGCCAGCAGCCAAGATTGGGGGCGGGAGTCGAGCGAGCAGTACTTC.

V is TRBV9 and J is TRBJ1-2; weak D call: TRBD1 (6 bases). CDR1 is SGDLS and CDR2 is YYNGEE in the germline V gene. V gave up 0 bases and J gave up 6 bases, with 18 bases separating them. This CDR3 has 16 residues. This CDR3 is CASSVGGTPTFDGYTF. The CDR3 DNA follows: TGTGCCAGCAGCGTAGGGGGGACACCGACCTTTGATGGCTACACCTTC. Full variable domain (rest looked up from reference TRBV9 and TRBJ1-2): DSGVTQTPKHLITATGQRVTLRCSPRSGDLSVYWYQQSLDQGLQFLIQYYNGEERAKGNILERFSAQQFPDLHSELNLSSLELGDSALYFCASSVGGTPTFDGYTFGSGTRLTVV.

This rearrangement joins TRBV7-9 to TRBJ2-1; D is possibly TRBD2 (6 bases). Germline V gene sequence: CDR1 SEHNR, CDR2 FQNEAQ (reference sequence). The CDR3 contains 15 residues. Trimming took off 5 bases at V and 8 bases at J, with 19 bases between the two ends. In nucleotides, the CDR3 is TGTGCCAGCAGCAACCCCCGGGACTCCTCGGATGAGCAGTTCTTC. It codes for CASSNPRDSSDEQFF.